This TCR beta chain was captured by sequencing in a study of beta chain features in type 1 diabetes. Study information: On cell yields, gender and age, patients and healthy donors were similar. All samples together contributed more than 90,000,000 sorted cells for examination.

Expressed TCRB transcripts were sequenced because the isolated RNA had all been reverse transcribed beforehand. Sequencing used immunoSEQ multiplex PCR; TCRdb keeps in-frame clones, though not all of them. This table has roughly 450,000 clones, 14% appearing once. This clone was observed many times. The CDR3 runs 14 residues. Trimming removed 7 bases from V and 1 base from J, with 12 bases in between. Germline CDR1 is SGDLS and CDR2 is YYNGEE. This receptor was identified in a man under 40 in good health. The sequenced sample was naive CD4+ T cells from blood. The J gene is TRBJ2-4, the V gene TRBV9; D gene unclear. CDR3 coding DNA: TGTGCCAGCTCCGCTCCCGACGCCAAAAACATTCAGTACTTC. It specifies CASSAPDAKNIQYF.